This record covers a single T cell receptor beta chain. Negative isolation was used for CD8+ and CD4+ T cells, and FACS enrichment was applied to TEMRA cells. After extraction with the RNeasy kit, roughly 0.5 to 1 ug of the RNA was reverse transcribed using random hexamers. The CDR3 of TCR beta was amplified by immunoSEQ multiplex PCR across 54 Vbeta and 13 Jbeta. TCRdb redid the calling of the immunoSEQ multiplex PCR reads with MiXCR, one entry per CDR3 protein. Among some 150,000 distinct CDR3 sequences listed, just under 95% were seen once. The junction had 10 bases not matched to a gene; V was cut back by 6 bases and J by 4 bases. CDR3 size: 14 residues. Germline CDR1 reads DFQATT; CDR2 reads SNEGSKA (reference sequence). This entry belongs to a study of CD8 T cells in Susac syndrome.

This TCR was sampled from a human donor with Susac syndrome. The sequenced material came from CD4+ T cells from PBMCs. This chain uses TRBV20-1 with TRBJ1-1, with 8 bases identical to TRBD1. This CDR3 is CSAYDRGGGTEAFF. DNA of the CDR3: TGCAGTGCATACGACAGGGGAGGGGGCACTGAAGCTTTCTTT.